These T cell receptor beta chains were read from a single sample in a study of cytomegalovirus exposure and HLA in healthy donors. Using immunoSEQ multiplex PCR, the repertoire was profiled, and TCRdb retains in-frame clones only, with some absent. The sample lists about 130,000 clones, roughly 18% occurring once. The sample was PBMCs. Receptor source: a female donor in good health and CMV-seropositive. The conserved cysteine and the conserved F or W are not part of the CDR3 here. Each record gives: J gene, CDR3 length, V gene, CDR3 protein.

J: TRBJ1-5; length: 12; V: TRBV28; CDR3: ASSLGTGSQPQH
J: TRBJ2-2; length: 14; V: TRBV5-4; CDR3: ASSLASRGNTGELF
J: TRBJ2-5; length: 15; V: TRBV9; CDR3: ASSVASGSGGQETQY
J: TRBJ2-5; length: 12; V: TRBV6-5; CDR3: ASRRLVVRETQY
J: TRBJ1-4; length: 12; V: TRBV27; CDR3: ASSLAGGGEKLF
J: TRBJ1-2; length: 14; V: TRBV4-3; CDR3: ASSQDPGDVDYGYT
J: TRBJ1-2; length: 14; V: TRBV6-5; CDR3: ASSYSTGQRPYGYT
J: TRBJ1-2; length: 10; V: TRBV29-1; CDR3: SVPTGFGGYT
J: TRBJ2-1; length: 13; V: TRBV5-1; CDR3: ASQPGTSSINEQF
J: TRBJ2-2; length: 11; V: TRBV7-2; CDR3: ASSWQGSGELF
J: TRBJ1-2; length: 10; V: TRBV29-1; CDR3: SVETRDYGYT
J: TRBJ2-3; length: 14; V: TRBV7-3; CDR3: ASSDKGLGRTDTQY
J: TRBJ1-4; length: 11; V: TRBV5-4; CDR3: ASSPGTDEKLF
J: TRBJ2-6; length: 17; V: TRBV4-2; CDR3: ASSQDTSGGSDGANVLT
J: TRBJ2-1; length: 12; V: TRBV9; CDR3: ASSVGTSNNEQF
J: TRBJ1-5; length: 12; V: TRBV7-2; CDR3: ASSLKSGNQPQH
J: TRBJ2-1; length: 13; V: TRBV4-3; CDR3: ASSQGQTSDQGQF
J: TRBJ2-1; length: 14; V: TRBV7-8; CDR3: ASSIEAGESYNEQF
J: TRBJ2-7; length: 12; V: TRBV7-8; CDR3: ASRRDREASEQY
J: TRBJ2-3; length: 13; V: TRBV19; CDR3: ASSRDYKNTDTQY
J: TRBJ2-5; length: 14; V: TRBV6-5; CDR3: ASSYSTSGGQETQY
J: TRBJ2-7; length: 14; V: TRBV6-1; CDR3: ASSEAHLAGPYEQY
J: TRBJ1-1; length: 13; V: TRBV6-1; CDR3: ASSEGQGAGTEAF
J: TRBJ2-5; length: 13; V: TRBV10-3; CDR3: AISEGLARRETQY
J: TRBJ2-2; length: 9; V: TRBV27; CDR3: ASTRTGELF
J: TRBJ2-3; length: 13; V: TRBV27; CDR3: ASSLGGAHTDTQY
J: TRBJ2-7; length: 15; V: TRBV4-2; CDR3: ASSPDGGFEVPYEQY
J: TRBJ2-1; length: 14; V: TRBV9; CDR3: ASSFASISSYNEQF
J: TRBJ1-3; length: 14; V: TRBV28; CDR3: ASTPGGYSSGNTIY
J: TRBJ1-5; length: 17; V: TRBV15; CDR3: ATSRDTTGNYYSNQPQH
J: TRBJ1-2; length: 12; V: TRBV7-2; CDR3: ASSPLLGANGYT
J: TRBJ2-7; length: 12; V: TRBV7-6; CDR3: ASSMQLEGYEQY
J: TRBJ1-4; length: 13; V: TRBV30; CDR3: AWSAPRDRQEKLF
J: TRBJ2-5; length: 13; V: TRBV27; CDR3: ASGTGAGVQETQY
J: TRBJ1-5; length: 11; V: TRBV19; CDR3: ASSPTSNQPQH
J: TRBJ1-2; length: 13; V: TRBV4-2; CDR3: ASSQVDGTGAGYT
J: TRBJ1-1; length: 11; V: TRBV6-6; CDR3: ASSYGTVAEAF
J: TRBJ1-1; length: 11; V: TRBV28; CDR3: ASSRGGQAEAF
J: TRBJ2-7; length: 12; V: TRBV5-4; CDR3: ASSLEGQGYEQY
J: TRBJ2-7; length: 14; V: TRBV7-2; CDR3: ASSRRWTSGGEEQY
J: TRBJ2-2; length: 12; V: TRBV30; CDR3: AWSPTSGSGELF
J: TRBJ2-3; length: 12; V: TRBV9; CDR3: ASSLRLAGGLLD
J: TRBJ1-4; length: 15; V: TRBV27; CDR3: ASSFPGQGDLNEKLF
J: TRBJ2-2; length: 13; V: TRBV30; CDR3: ASKKTSGNTGELF
J: TRBJ2-2; length: 14; V: TRBV21-1; CDR3: ASRRLGQGNTGELF
J: TRBJ2-5; length: 12; V: TRBV5-1; CDR3: ASSHGGQQETQY
J: TRBJ2-7; length: 15; V: TRBV5-4; CDR3: ASSLDRGLAGVGEQY
J: TRBJ1-5; length: 13; V: TRBV4-3; CDR3: ASSRVQGSNQPQH
J: TRBJ2-7; length: 10; V: TRBV5-1; CDR3: ASSLLTGGQY
J: TRBJ2-7; length: 13; V: TRBV5-6; CDR3: ASSLRGRAYYEQY
J: TRBJ2-2; length: 13; V: TRBV5-6; CDR3: ASSLMGSNTGELF
J: TRBJ2-1; length: 13; V: TRBV9; CDR3: ASSVGTSGSLPQF
J: TRBJ1-3; length: 15; V: TRBV4-1; CDR3: ASSQAGAGWGGNTIY
J: TRBJ2-7; length: 12; V: TRBV30; CDR3: AWSRPGLAYEQY
J: TRBJ1-2; length: 11; V: TRBV6-6; CDR3: ASIPITGDGYT
J: TRBJ2-1; length: 16; V: TRBV6-4; CDR3: ASSDSIFGTSSYNEQF
J: TRBJ1-1; length: 12; V: TRBV15; CDR3: ATSRTSIRGDAF